Below, one TCR beta chain is given with its context. These data belong to a study of blood T cell repertoires in COVID-19. The assay was immunoSEQ multiplex PCR, and TCRdb's table has in-frame clones only and misses some. The repertoire holds 250,000 to 400,000 clones, with 70% to 90% as singletons. One Seattle source followed patients from active infection through their disease course. This CDR3 contains 15 residues. Per the germline V gene, CDR1 is SNHLY and CDR2 is FYNNEI. V dropped 3 bases and J dropped 1; count of bases not matched to a gene: 3. The sample taken for sequencing was peripheral blood. This sequence joins TRBV2 and TRBJ1-5; 7 nucleotides agree with TRBD1. This clonotype was obtained from a woman in her twenties or thirties with COVID-19, enrolled during active disease. CDR3 in DNA: TGTGCCAGCAGTGAGAAGGGACAGAGCAATCAGCCCCAGCATTTT. Residues: CASSEKGQSNQPQHF.